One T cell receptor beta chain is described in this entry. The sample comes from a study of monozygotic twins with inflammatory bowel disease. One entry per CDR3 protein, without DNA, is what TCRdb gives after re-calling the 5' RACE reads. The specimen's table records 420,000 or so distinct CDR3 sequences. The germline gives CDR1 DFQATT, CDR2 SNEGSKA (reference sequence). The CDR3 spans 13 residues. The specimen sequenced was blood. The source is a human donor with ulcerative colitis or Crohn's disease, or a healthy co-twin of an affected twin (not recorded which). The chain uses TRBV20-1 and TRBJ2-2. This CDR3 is CSAGYSLTGELFF.